One and the same sample provided the 6 T cell receptor beta chains below, sequenced in a study of blood T cells in healthy people across ages. Alongside a J-beta primer mix, a sample-barcoded 5' primer served in a second PCR lasting roughly 7 to 11 cycles. Via MiXCR, TCRdb re-called the 5' RACE reads, giving one row per CDR3 protein. The sample consists of over 550,000 distinct CDR3 sequences, approximately 30% of them appearing once. Sequenced material: blood. Receptors were obtained from a woman of 80 years or more in good health.

Notes on this clonotype: Given a much more abundant clone one base away, this may be a read error. The chain uses TRBV6-2 or TRBV6-3 and TRBJ2-3, with D perhaps matching TRBD2 (5 bases). The germline V and J ends were trimmed by 5 bases and 7 bases, with 10 bases remaining between them. The germline gives CDR1 MNHEY, CDR2 SVGEGT. CDR3 size: 12 residues. Here the CDR3 DNA reads TGTGCCAGCAGTACGGGGTGCCATACGCAGTATTTT. Encoded protein: CASSTGCHTQYF.

This clonotype was counted many times. The rearrangement uses TRBV7-8 and TRBJ1-2, with TRBD1 matching over 7 bases. Germline V gene data show CDR1 as SGHVS and CDR2 as FQNEAQ. This CDR3 spans 14 amino acids. With 5 bases clipped from V and 4 bases from J, the junction kept 7 bases outside the gene matches. CDR3 nucleotide sequence: TGTGCCAGCAGCATTGGGGCAGGGGGCTATGGCTACACCTTC. Residues: CASSIGAGGYGYTF.

The DNA of the CDR3 is TGTGCCAGCAGCTTACGGGGCGGGAGGAACCCCTACGAGCAGTACTTC. Translated, it gives CASSLRGGRNPYEQYF. The chain employs TRBV11-2 and TRBJ2-7; TRBD2 aligns across 8 bases. V shed 2 bases and J 2 bases; nucleotides not matched to a gene: 8. The germline gives CDR1 SGHAT, CDR2 FQNNGV. This CDR3 contains 16 residues. The full variable domain, with the rest looked up from reference TRBV11-2 and TRBJ2-7, is EAGVAQSPRYKIIEKRQSVAFWCNPISGHATLYWYQQILGQGPKLLIQFQNNGVVDDSQLPKDRFSAERLKGVDSTLKIQPAKLEDSAVYLCASSLRGGRNPYEQYFGPGTRLTVT.

The chain combines TRBV12-3 or TRBV12-4 with TRBJ2-3; no firm D call. V lost 2 bases to trimming and J lost 4 bases, with 10 bases between them. This CDR3 region has 14 residues. The CDR3, as DNA: TGTGCCAGCAGTTTACTAGTGAGATCAGATACGCAGTATTTT. It codes for CASSLLVRSDTQYF.

In this sample, this clonotype turned up many times. The V and J genes are TRBV10-3 and TRBJ2-5; D ambiguous. The germline V gene has CDR1 ENHRY and CDR2 SYGVKD. Trimming cost V 2 bases and J 5 bases, with 6 bases left between them. The CDR3 length is 12 residues. The CDR3 DNA follows: TGTGCCATCAGTGAGAACCGGGAGACCCAGTACTTC. Translation gives CAISENRETQYF.

This clonotype occurred many times. This chain uses TRBV4-1 with TRBJ2-5, with D maybe TRBD1 (6 bases). The germline V and J ends were trimmed by 3 bases and 5 bases, with 13 bases remaining between them. This CDR3 has 14 residues. Germline values: CDR1 MGHRA, CDR2 YSYEKL. The CDR3 sequence is CASSQADRRETQYF. In DNA, the CDR3 is TGCGCCAGCAGCCAGGCCGACAGGAGGGAGACCCAGTACTTC.